The T cell receptor (beta chain) described here comes from a study of technical replicates of blood from a few donors (dated by TCRdb to the late 2010s). As to this clone: Its antigen specificity is not known. No base quality values were provided; no much bigger clone lies one nucleotide off.

The library was made by the immunoSEQ multiplex PCR assay. In TCRdb, the immuneACCESS table is reduced to in-frame sequences with V and J assigned. These tables do not hold every clone; where another copy was compared, an unresolved V gene accounts for under half, and the others remain unexplained. The sample has tens of thousands of clones on record, about 89% of them singletons. Under 0.3% of the sample goes to the ten largest clones. The germline V end is reduced by 3 bases and the J end by 6 bases; junction bases left unmatched: 18. The germline V gene specifies KGHSH as CDR1 and LQKENI as CDR2. The CDR3, from cysteine to phenylalanine, totals 18 residues. CDR3 DNA is the only sequence kept; it has 54 bases, read in frame from the first base.

Sequenced material: T cells isolated from PBMCs. This receptor was taken from a human donor in good health. The V gene is TRBV18 and the J gene is TRBJ2-7; TRBD1 lines up with 9 middle nucleotides. The CDR3 in this case is CASSPAPLLGQGIREQYF. The nucleotides are TGTGCCAGCTCACCTGCCCCTCTACTCGGACAGGGGATCCGCGAGCAGTACTTC.